This T cell receptor (beta chain) comes out of a study of tissue T cells after allogeneic stem cell transplantation (dated by TCRdb to between 2020 and 2023). Concerning the study at large: TCR beta repertoires were profiled across many tissues obtained from research autopsies of patients with and without GVHD, as well as in mouse models of GVHD. The human arm was conducted as a prospective observational study, and neither blinding nor randomization was performed. Results and caveats for the whole study, not just this receptor: In both patients and mice, T cells from blood and spleen picked up only a limited part of the TCR repertoire that was detected in tissues. The study did not establish which tissue TCRs were alloreactive or antigen-specific, and some clones may have been host cells that persisted. The patient cohort was small and varied clinically, and sampling depth was recognized as a limitation. Within patients, how anatomically similar the tissues were was a key factor in shaping TCR repertoire composition, regardless of disease or transplant status. Only a few T cell clones appeared in more than one patient, yet motif-based clustering showed tissue-specific repertoire signatures that were shared between patients.

On this clone itself: No cognate antigen has been identified for it. Gene names, together with germline sequences, are murine for this receptor. Read coverage stops 1 residue before the CDR3 terminus; the germline J gene supplies the remainder.

The receptor library was made with the immunoSEQ multiplex PCR assay. Adaptive Biotechnologies performed TCRbeta CDR3 sequencing at survey depth and reported CDR3 sequences, V/J genes, productive frequency, and template counts. Amplification of TCR beta CDR3 regions started from genomic DNA instead of RNA. As for the authors' bioinformatics: Jensen-Shannon divergence was used to quantify pairwise repertoire overlap between tissues, with a value of 1 meaning complete divergence and a value of 0 meaning identical repertoires. Tissues were grouped by single-linkage agglomerative hierarchical clustering of pairwise JSD values, and the clustering results were shown as dendrograms. All patient samples were analyzed with GLIPH2 using simulation_depth 1000, kmer_min_depth 3 and cdr3_length_cutoff 8, and only groups containing more than two unique CDR3s were kept. A standardized tissue-overlap score was calculated by extrapolating Jaccard GLIPH-group overlap across patients to a standard repertoire size of 1000 clones. To look at how diversity was associated with clinical or experimental variables, linear mixed-effect models were used, with tissue treated as a fixed effect and individual treated as a random effect. TCRdb took over this immuneACCESS table, retaining in-frame rearrangements with V and J assigned. Such tables are incomplete; in checked studies, under half of the missing clones stem from an unresolved V gene, and the remainder is unexplained. V and J calls plus clone size are reproduced from that table; the DNA served to infer D and trimming. The sample table contains more than 40,000 clones; only one count was recorded for roughly 73% of them. Of the sample, approximately 0.5% falls within the top ten clones.

V lost 5 bases and J lost 0 bases; the stretch between them is 10 bases long. The CDR3 has 14 amino acids, counting the end cysteine and phenylalanine. Of the CDR3's DNA, 39 bases were read; they are in frame from base 1. The CDR1 and CDR2 encoded by the germline V gene (reference sequence) are NSQYPW and LRSPGD. The chain employs TRBV1 and TRBJ1-1, and the D gene may be TRBD1, 6 bases matching. The sample comprised sorted cells pooled from one or two spleens. This TCR derives from a pool of C57BL/6 mice in good health. The CDR3 region has the sequence CTCSSGTTNTEVFF. The CDR3 DNA, read in part, is TGCACCTGCAGTTCCGGGACAACAAACACAGAAGTCTTC.